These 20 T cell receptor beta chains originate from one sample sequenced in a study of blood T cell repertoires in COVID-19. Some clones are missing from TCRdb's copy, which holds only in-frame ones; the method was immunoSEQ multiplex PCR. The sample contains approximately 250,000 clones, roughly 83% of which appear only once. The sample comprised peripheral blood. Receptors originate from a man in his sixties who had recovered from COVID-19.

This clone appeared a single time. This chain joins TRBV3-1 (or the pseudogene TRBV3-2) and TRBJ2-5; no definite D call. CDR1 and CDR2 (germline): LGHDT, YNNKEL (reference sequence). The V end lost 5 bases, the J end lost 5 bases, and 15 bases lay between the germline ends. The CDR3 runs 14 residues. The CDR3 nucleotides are TGTGCCAGCAGCGCCCGGTTCACCGGGGAGACCCAGTACTTC. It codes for CASSARFTGETQYF.

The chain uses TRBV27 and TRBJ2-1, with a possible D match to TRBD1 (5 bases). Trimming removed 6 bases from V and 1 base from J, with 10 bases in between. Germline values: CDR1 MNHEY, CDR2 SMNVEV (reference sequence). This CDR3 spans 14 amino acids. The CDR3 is CASRNSGSYNEQFF. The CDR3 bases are TGTGCCAGCAGAAACTCAGGGTCCTACAATGAGCAGTTCTTC.

The CDR3, as DNA: TGTGCCAGCAGCTCGGGGGGGCGGGAGACCCAGTACTTC. This translates into CASSSGGRETQYF. The chain couples TRBV5-4 to TRBJ2-5; 8 bases match TRBD2. V gave up 3 bases and J gave up 5 bases; unmatched junction bases: 3. Per germline, CDR1 SGHNT and CDR2 YYREEE (reference sequence). CDR3 size: 13 residues.

Here the CDR3 DNA reads TGTGCCAGCAGTAACACAGACGAGCAGTACTTC. This sequence encodes CASSNTDEQYF. This chain links TRBV12-3 or TRBV12-4 with TRBJ2-7; D not resolved. V lost 5 bases to trimming and J lost 5 bases, with 7 bases between them. The CDR3 consists of 11 residues.

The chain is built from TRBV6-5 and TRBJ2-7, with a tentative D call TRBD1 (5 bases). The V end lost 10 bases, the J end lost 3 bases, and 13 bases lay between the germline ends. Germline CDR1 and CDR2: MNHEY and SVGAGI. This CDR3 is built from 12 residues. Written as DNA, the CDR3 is TGTGCCACCCTCTGGGGCGTCTACGAGCAGTACTTC. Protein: CATLWGVYEQYF.

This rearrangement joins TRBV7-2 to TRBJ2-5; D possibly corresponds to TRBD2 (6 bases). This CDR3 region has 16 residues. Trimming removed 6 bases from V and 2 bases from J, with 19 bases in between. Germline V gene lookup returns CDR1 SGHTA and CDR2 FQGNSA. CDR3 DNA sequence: TGTGCCAGCAGACTAGTTGGAGGGGTTGGTCAAGAGACCCAGTACTTC. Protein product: CASRLVGGVGQETQYF.

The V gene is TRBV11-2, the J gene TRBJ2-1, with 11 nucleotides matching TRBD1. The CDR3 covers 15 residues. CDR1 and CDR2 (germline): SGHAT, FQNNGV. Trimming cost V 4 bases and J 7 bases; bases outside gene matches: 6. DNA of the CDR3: TGTGCCAGCAGCTCCTTCGGGACAGGGGGTAATGAGCAGTTCTTC. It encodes CASSSFGTGGNEQFF. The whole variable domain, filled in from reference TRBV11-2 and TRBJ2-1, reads EAGVAQSPRYKIIEKRQSVAFWCNPISGHATLYWYQQILGQGPKLLIQFQNNGVVDDSQLPKDRFSAERLKGVDSTLKIQPAKLEDSAVYLCASSSFGTGGNEQFFGPGTRLTVL.

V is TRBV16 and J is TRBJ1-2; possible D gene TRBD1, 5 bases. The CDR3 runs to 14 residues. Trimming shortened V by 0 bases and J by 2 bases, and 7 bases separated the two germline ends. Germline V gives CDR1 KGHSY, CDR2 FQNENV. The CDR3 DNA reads TGTGCCAGCAGCCAATCGGGGCAGAACTATGGCTACACCTTC. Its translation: CASSQSGQNYGYTF.

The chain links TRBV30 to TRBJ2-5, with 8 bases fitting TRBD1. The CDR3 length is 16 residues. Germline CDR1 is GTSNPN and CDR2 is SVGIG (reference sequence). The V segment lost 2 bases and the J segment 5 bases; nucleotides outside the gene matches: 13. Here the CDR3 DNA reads TGTGCCTGGAGTCTCGTGAGGACAGGGATAGGTGAGACCCAGTACTTC. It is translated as CAWSLVRTGIGETQYF.

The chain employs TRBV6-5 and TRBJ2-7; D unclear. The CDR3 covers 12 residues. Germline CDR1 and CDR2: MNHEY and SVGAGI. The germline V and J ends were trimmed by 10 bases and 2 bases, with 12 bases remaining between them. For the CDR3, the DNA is TGTGCCACCCTCCGGTCCCCCTACGAGCAGTACTTC. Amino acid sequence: CATLRSPYEQYF.

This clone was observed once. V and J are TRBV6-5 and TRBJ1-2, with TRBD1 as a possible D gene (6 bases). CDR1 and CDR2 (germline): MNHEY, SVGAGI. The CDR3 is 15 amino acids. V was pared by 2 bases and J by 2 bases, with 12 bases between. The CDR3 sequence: CASSYGRGGNYGYTF. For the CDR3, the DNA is TGTGCCAGCAGTTACGGCAGAGGGGGAAACTATGGCTACACCTTC.

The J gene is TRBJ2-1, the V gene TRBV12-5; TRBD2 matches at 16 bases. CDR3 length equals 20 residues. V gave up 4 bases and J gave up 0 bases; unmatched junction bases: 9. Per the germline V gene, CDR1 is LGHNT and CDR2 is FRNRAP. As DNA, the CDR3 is TGTGCTAGTGGTTCGCCCCCGGGACTAGCGGGAGGGCGCTCCTACAATGAGCAGTTCTTC. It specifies CASGSPPGLAGGRSYNEQFF.

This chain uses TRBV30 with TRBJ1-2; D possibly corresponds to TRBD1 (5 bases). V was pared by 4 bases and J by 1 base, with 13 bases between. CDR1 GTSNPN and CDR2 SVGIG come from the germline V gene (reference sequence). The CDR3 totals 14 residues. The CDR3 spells CAWMQGVFNYGYTF. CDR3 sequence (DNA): TGTGCCTGGATGCAGGGTGTGTTTAACTATGGCTACACCTTC.

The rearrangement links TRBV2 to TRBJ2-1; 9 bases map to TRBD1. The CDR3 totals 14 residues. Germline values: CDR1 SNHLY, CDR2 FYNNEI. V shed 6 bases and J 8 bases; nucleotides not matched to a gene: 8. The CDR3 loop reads CASSRDRVPDEQFF. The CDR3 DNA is TGTGCCAGCAGCCGGGACAGGGTTCCCGATGAGCAGTTCTTC. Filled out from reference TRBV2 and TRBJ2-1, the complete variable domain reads EPEVTQTPSHQVTQMGQEVILRCVPISNHLYFYWYRQILGQKVEFLVSFYNNEISEKSEIFDDQFSVERPDGSNFTLKIRSTKLEDSAMYFCASSRDRVPDEQFFGPGTRLTVL.

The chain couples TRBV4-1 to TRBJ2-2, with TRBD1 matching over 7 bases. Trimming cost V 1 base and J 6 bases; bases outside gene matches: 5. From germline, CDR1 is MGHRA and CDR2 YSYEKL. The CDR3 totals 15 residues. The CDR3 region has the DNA TGCGCCAGCAGCCAAGTGAGCAGGGGGTCCGGGGAGCTGTTTTTT. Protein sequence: CASSQVSRGSGELFF.

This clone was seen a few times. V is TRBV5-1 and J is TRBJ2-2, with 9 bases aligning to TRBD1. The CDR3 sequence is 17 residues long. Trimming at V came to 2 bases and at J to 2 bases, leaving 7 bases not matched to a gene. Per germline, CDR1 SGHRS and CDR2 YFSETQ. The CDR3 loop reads CASSFKGTGLNTGELFF. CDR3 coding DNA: TGCGCCAGCAGCTTTAAAGGGACAGGGCTAAACACCGGGGAGCTGTTTTTT.

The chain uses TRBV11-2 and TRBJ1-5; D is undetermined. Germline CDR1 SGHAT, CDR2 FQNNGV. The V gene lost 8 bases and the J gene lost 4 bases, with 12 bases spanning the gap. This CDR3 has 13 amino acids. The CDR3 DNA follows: TGTGCCAGCCAGTTAGCTCGGAATCAGCCCCAGCATTTT. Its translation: CASQLARNQPQHF.

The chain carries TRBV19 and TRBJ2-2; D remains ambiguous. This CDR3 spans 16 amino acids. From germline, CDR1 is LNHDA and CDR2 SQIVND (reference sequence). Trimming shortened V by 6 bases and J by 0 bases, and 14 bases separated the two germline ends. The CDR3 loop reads CASSPQILSNTGELFF. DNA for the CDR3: TGTGCCAGTAGCCCCCAGATTCTTTCGAACACCGGGGAGCTGTTTTTT.

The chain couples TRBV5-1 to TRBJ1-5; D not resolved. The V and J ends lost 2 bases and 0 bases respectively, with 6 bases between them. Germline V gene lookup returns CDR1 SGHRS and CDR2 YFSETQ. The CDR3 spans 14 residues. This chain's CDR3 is CASSFSNSNQPQHF. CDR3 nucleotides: TGCGCCAGCAGCTTTTCAAATAGCAATCAGCCCCAGCATTTT.

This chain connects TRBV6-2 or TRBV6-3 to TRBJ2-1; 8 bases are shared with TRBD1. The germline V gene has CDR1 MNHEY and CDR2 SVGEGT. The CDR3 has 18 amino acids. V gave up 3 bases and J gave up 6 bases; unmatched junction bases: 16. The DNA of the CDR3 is TGTGCCAGCAGTTATCCCCAGAACGACAGGGGCCTCCCCAATGAGCAGTTCTTC. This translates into CASSYPQNDRGLPNEQFF.